The TCR beta chain under discussion was sequenced for a study of beta chain features in type 1 diabetes. Study context: In age, gender and cell yields, patients were similar to healthy donors. Findings and limits, study-wide: Whether TCRB rearrangement is influenced by HLA type was left unresolved in this analysis. Shortening that was moderate but significant affected the TCRB CDR3s of Type 1 diabetes patients in all four CD4+ subsets.

In its sample, this clone was seen a few times. The antigen is undetermined. The CDR3 consists of 14 residues. V was clipped by 1 base and J by 2 bases; unmatched bases: 1. The germline V gene encodes CDR1 SGHRS and CDR2 YFSETQ. Since all of the isolated RNA was reverse transcribed, expressed TCRB transcripts were what got sequenced. Data came from immunoSEQ multiplex PCR; TCRdb stores just in-frame clones and leaves some out. The table has about 25,000 clones, about 63% seen once. Only one heparinised blood draw was taken per donor, and its volume averaged approximately 0.11 L. Based on CD45RO/CCR7/CD25/CD127/CD95/CD27, CD4+ regulatory, stem cell-like memory, naive and central memory cells were sorted.

The sample consisted of stem cell memory CD4+ T cells from blood. The receptor was isolated from a woman in her thirties or forties with type 1 diabetes. The V and J genes are TRBV5-1 and TRBJ2-3; 7 bases are a match to TRBD2. CDR3 in DNA: TGCGCCAGCAGCTTGACTAGCGTCACAGATACGCAGTATTTT. Its translation is CASSLTSVTDTQYF.